This TCR beta chain was found in a study of T cells in tuberculosis. General study findings and limits: Selection depended on which cryopreserved specimens were available.

The CDR3 runs to 15 residues. The germline CDR1 and CDR2 sequences are SGHDT and YYEEEE. V was clipped by 4 bases and J by 7 bases; unmatched bases: 8. Points on this clone: Its antigen is unidentified.

Profiled with immunoSEQ multiplex PCR; TCRdb holds only in-frame clones, not every one. The table records roughly 41,000 clones, 94% of them present only once. Sequences were obtained from PBMCs. The TCR was taken from a donor aged 10-29 years with latent tuberculosis or without tuberculosis infection. Some clones in this sample may be carry-over from other donors' samples. This chain uses TRBV5-6 with TRBJ1-5; 10 bases agree with TRBD1. CDR3 bases: TGTGCCAGCAGCCACATGACAGGGGGCGAACAGCCCCAGCATTTT. Amino acid sequence: CASSHMTGGEQPQHF.